Reported below is one TCR beta chain. The antigen is unknown. Assay: immunoSEQ multiplex PCR; the TCRdb copy retains only in-frame clones and omits some. The repertoire consists of 95,000 to 110,000 clones, with about 90% occurring once and the leading ten covering less than 8%. The data belong to a study of T cell responses to AZD1222 COVID-19 vaccine. General study findings and limits: Just a handful of AZD1222 recipients tested seropositive at baseline. The donor group comprised mostly white British people and more females; the analysis possibly underestimated clonal diversity. Spike-wide vaccine-associated CD4 TCRs dominated at 160-218 and 743-854. Spike-specific TCR breadth and depth were elevated following two AZD1222 doses.

The CDR3 is 12 amino acids. V was trimmed by 9 bases and J by 3 bases, leaving 11 bases between them. Germline CDR1 is ENHRY and CDR2 is SYGVKD. The sequencing here drew on peripheral blood, taken on day 0 of AZD1222 vaccination. The source is an adult in good health. This chain uses TRBV10-3 with TRBJ1-1; a possible D gene is TRBD1 (5 bases). The CDR3 loop is CAIGTSDTEAFF. The CDR3 DNA reads TGTGCCATAGGGACTTCCGACACTGAAGCTTTCTTT.